Shown below are 2 T cell receptor beta chains from a single sample sequenced in a study of cytomegalovirus exposure and HLA in healthy donors. This PCR relied on a set of 60 Vbeta primers and 13 Jbeta primers. Assay used: immunoSEQ multiplex PCR; TCRdb lists only in-frame clones, some missing. The sample shows about 140,000 clones, roughly 80% of them seen only once. The specimen was PBMCs. All receptors come from a female donor in good health and CMV-seronegative.

This chain connects TRBV2 to TRBJ2-1; TRBD2 agrees at 12 bases. CDR1 and CDR2 from the germline V gene are SNHLY and FYNNEI. CDR3 length: 17 residues. With V trimmed by 3 bases and J by 2 bases, 5 bases remained unmatched. CDR3 residues: CASSDRLAGETYNEQFF. For the CDR3, the DNA is TGTGCCAGCAGTGACCGACTAGCGGGAGAAACCTACAATGAGCAGTTCTTC.

The chain recombines TRBV9 with TRBJ2-3; 9 nucleotides line up with TRBD1. The CDR3 is 16 residues long. Per germline, CDR1 SGDLS and CDR2 YYNGEE. V was pared by 0 bases and J by 2 bases, with 4 bases of the junction left unmatched. CDR3 loop: CASSVEGQGLTDTQYF. The CDR3 coding sequence is TGTGCCAGCAGCGTAGAGGGACAGGGCCTCACAGATACGCAGTATTTT.